A single sample is the source of the 21 T cell receptor beta chains below, sequenced in a study of OX40 agonist ivuxolimab in advanced cancers. Clones were read by immunoSEQ multiplex PCR, and TCRdb kept only the in-frame ones, dropping some. Seen here are some 70,000 clones, around 87% observed once, and the top ten hold around 0.95%. This specimen was CD4+ or CD8+ T cells sorted from blood, taken in a trial of the OX40 agonist ivuxolimab. These receptors were collected from an adult with an advanced solid tumor such as melanoma, head and neck, liver or kidney cancer.

The chain is built from TRBV27 and TRBJ1-1; a weak D match, TRBD1 (6 bases). The CDR3 covers 15 residues. V lost 6 bases to trimming and J lost 0 bases, with 14 bases between them. Germline V lookup: CDR1 MNHEY, CDR2 SMNVEV (reference sequence). CDR3 loop: CASSNTGNMNTEAFF. CDR3 in DNA: TGTGCCAGCAGCAACACAGGGAATATGAACACTGAAGCTTTCTTT.

The rearrangement links TRBV5-1 to TRBJ1-1; D not certain. The CDR3 totals 13 residues. The V gene lost 3 bases and the J gene lost 2 bases, with 8 bases spanning the gap. Germline V lookup: CDR1 SGHRS, CDR2 YFSETQ. The CDR3 nucleotides read TGCGCCAGCAGCTGGGGAGTAAACACTGAAGCTTTCTTT. It translates to CASSWGVNTEAFF.

The rearrangement uses TRBV18 and TRBJ2-3, with 9 nucleotides matching TRBD1. Per the germline V gene, CDR1 is KGHSH and CDR2 is LQKENI. The V gene end was trimmed by 4 bases and the J gene end by 1 base; junction bases not matched to a gene: 6. There are 16 residues in the CDR3. In DNA, the CDR3 is TGTGCCAGCTCACGGCAGGGACAGGGCGGCACAGATACGCAGTATTTT. Protein product: CASSRQGQGGTDTQYF.

The chain links TRBV27 to TRBJ2-1; D is uncertain. The V end lost 6 bases, the J end lost 0 bases, and 9 bases lay between the germline ends. The CDR3 has 14 amino acids. Looked up from germline, CDR1 is MNHEY and CDR2 is SMNVEV (reference sequence). The CDR3 DNA follows: TGTGCCAGCAGAGGCCCCAGCTCCTACAATGAGCAGTTCTTC. It is translated as CASRGPSSYNEQFF.

The chain has TRBV11-3 and TRBJ2-1, with D perhaps TRBD2 (6 bases). CDR1 is SGHNT and CDR2 is YENEEA in the germline V gene. The V end lost 0 bases, the J end lost 4 bases, and 16 bases lay between the germline ends. The CDR3 is 17 amino acids. The CDR3 nucleotides read TGTGCCAGCAGCTTAGATCTCCCGGGAGTCGGGTACAATGAGCAGTTCTTC. Its translation: CASSLDLPGVGYNEQFF.

The V call is TRBV28, the J call TRBJ2-5; maybe TRBD1 (6 bases). V was cut by 3 bases and J by 5 bases, with 10 bases left in between. The CDR3 runs 13 residues. Germline CDR1 reads MDHEN; CDR2 reads SYDVKM. The CDR3 is CASSFGGSETQYF. The CDR3 DNA follows: TGTGCCAGCAGTTTTGGGGGCTCCGAGACCCAGTACTTC.

J is TRBJ1-5 and V is TRBV27, with TRBD1 as a possible D gene (5 bases). This CDR3 has 13 amino acids. The germline gives CDR1 MNHEY, CDR2 SMNVEV (reference sequence). V was trimmed by 5 bases and J by 6 bases, leaving 11 bases between them. The CDR3 region is CASSPLGAQPQHF. The DNA for the CDR3 is TGTGCCAGCAGTCCCCTTGGGGCTCAGCCCCAGCATTTT.

This chain joins TRBV9 and TRBJ2-1; TRBD2 matches 7 bases. Trimming at V came to 3 bases and at J to 7 bases, leaving 10 bases not matched to a gene. Germline V gene lookup returns CDR1 SGDLS and CDR2 YYNGEE. This CDR3 is built from 15 residues. In DNA, the CDR3 is TGTGCCAGCAGCGCCGGGACTAAATCGGGTAATGAGCAGTTCTTC. Translating gives CASSAGTKSGNEQFF.

The chain carries TRBV5-1 and TRBJ2-7, with TRBD2 identical over 10 bases. The V and J ends lost 5 bases and 3 bases, in that order; junction bases with no gene match: 5. This CDR3 region has 14 residues. Germline loops: CDR1 SGHRS, CDR2 YFSETQ. The CDR3 DNA reads TGCGCCAGCAGTCGGACTAGCGGACTCTACGAGCAGTACTTC. This encodes CASSRTSGLYEQYF.

This chain links TRBV7-3 with TRBJ2-5; TRBD1 agrees at 7 bases. CDR1 SGHTA and CDR2 FQGTGA come from the germline V gene. The trim removed 3 bases at V and 5 bases at J, leaving 6 bases unmatched. This CDR3 is built from 14 residues. The CDR3 coding sequence is TGTGCCAGCAGCTTCAAAGGGGACAGCGAGACCCAGTACTTC. As protein: CASSFKGDSETQYF.

The chain is built from TRBV2 and TRBJ2-3; 9 positions agree with TRBD1. V trimming: 9 bases; J trimming: 3 bases; junction bases outside the gene matches: 1. The CDR3 sequence is 12 residues long. The germline V gene has CDR1 SNHLY and CDR2 FYNNEI. The CDR3 region is CARGQGTDTQYF. CDR3 in DNA: TGTGCCAGGGGACAGGGAACAGATACGCAGTATTTT.

The V call is TRBV2, the J call TRBJ2-7; D is ambiguous. The CDR3 covers 14 residues. Per germline, CDR1 SNHLY and CDR2 FYNNEI. V was shortened by 2 bases and J by 3 bases, with 11 bases between the two germline ends. This CDR3 reads CASSEIAGYYEQYF. The CDR3 nucleotides are TGTGCCAGCAGTGAAATCGCAGGTTACTACGAGCAGTACTTC.

The chain joins TRBV2 to TRBJ1-4, with D perhaps matching TRBD1 (6 bases). The CDR3 has 15 residues. V lost 4 bases and J 7 bases, leaving 16 bases between the germline ends. CDR1 and CDR2 (germline): SNHLY, FYNNEI. CDR3 in amino acids: CASSAPAGEIEKLFF. The CDR3 DNA sequence: TGTGCCAGCAGTGCCCCGGCAGGGGAGATTGAAAAACTGTTTTTT.

The V call is TRBV5-1, the J call TRBJ1-6, with a tentative D call TRBD1 (5 bases). Germline loops: CDR1 SGHRS, CDR2 YFSETQ. The CDR3 totals 16 residues. The V end lost 4 bases, the J end lost 8 bases, and 19 bases lay between the germline ends. CDR3 DNA sequence: TGCGCCAGCAGCCTTGGAAGCAGGGTCGTTTATTCACCCCTCCACTTT. Amino acid sequence: CASSLGSRVVYSPLHF.

The gene calls are TRBV2 and TRBJ2-7; 12 positions agree with TRBD2. The CDR3 is 16 residues long. J gave up 2 bases and V 6 bases, and 8 bases lay outside the gene matches. CDR1 SNHLY and CDR2 FYNNEI come from the germline V gene. CDR3 coding DNA: TGTGCCAGCAGCCGGACTAGCGGGACCAGAACCTACGAGCAGTACTTC. Protein sequence: CASSRTSGTRTYEQYF.

The gene calls are TRBV5-5 and TRBJ1-1; 8 nucleotides align to TRBD1. The ends lost 0 bases at V and 4 bases at J; junction bases unmatched: 2. The CDR3 loop spans 14 amino acids. In germline, CDR1 is SGHKS, CDR2 YYEKEE (reference sequence). The CDR3 spells CASSLVTGGTEAFF. The DNA of the CDR3 is TGTGCCAGCAGCTTGGTTACAGGGGGCACTGAAGCTTTCTTT.

The rearrangement joins TRBV5-1 to TRBJ1-1, with D possibly being TRBD1 (6 bases). The CDR3 runs to 13 residues. V dropped 7 bases and J dropped 1 base, with 11 bases sitting between them. Germline-derived CDR1 and CDR2 are SGHRS and YFSETQ. The DNA for the CDR3 is TGCGCCAGCCAACAACAGGGGAACACTGAAGCTTTCTTT. Translation: CASQQQGNTEAFF.

The rearrangement links TRBV28 to TRBJ1-1; a possible D gene is TRBD1 (5 bases). Germline CDR1 MDHEN, CDR2 SYDVKM. The CDR3 sequence is 18 residues long. V was cut by 7 bases and J by 0 bases, with 24 bases left in between. CDR3 amino acids: CASMPGLGRGDMNTEAFF. Written as DNA, the CDR3 is TGTGCCAGCATGCCGGGGTTGGGGCGCGGGGATATGAACACTGAAGCTTTCTTT.

This chain links TRBV14 with TRBJ2-7; D remains unclear. Germline V gene lookup returns CDR1 SGHDN and CDR2 FVKESK. The CDR3 is made up of 14 amino acids. Trimming shortened V by 3 bases and J by 6 bases, and 15 bases separated the two germline ends. The CDR3, as DNA: TGTGCCAGCAGCCAGTTTTCAGGAACGGGCGAGCAGTACTTC. It yields the protein CASSQFSGTGEQYF.

The V and J genes are TRBV6-5 and TRBJ2-7; D remains ambiguous. The CDR3 runs 15 residues. The germline gives CDR1 MNHEY, CDR2 SVGAGI. The V gene lost 6 bases and the J gene lost 3 bases, with 18 bases spanning the gap. The CDR3 region has the DNA TGTGCCAGCAGCCCTACTCGCGGCCCCCGCTACGAGCAGTACTTC. It codes for CASSPTRGPRYEQYF.

The CDR3 is CASSSDGLANEQFF. The CDR3 nucleotides read TGCGCCAGCAGCTCGGATGGACTGGCCAATGAGCAGTTCTTC. J is TRBJ2-1 and V is TRBV5-1, with a possible D match to TRBD2 (5 bases). The V and J ends lost 3 bases and 6 bases respectively, with 13 bases between them. Germline V lookup: CDR1 SGHRS, CDR2 YFSETQ. The CDR3 sequence is 14 residues long.